This T cell receptor beta chain stems from a study of shared clonotypes between healthy human individuals (TCRdb year 2020). The study in broad terms: A couple of women and a few men aged 18 to 49 years were included in the cohort. Libraries were prepared and TCR repertoires were sequenced by different laboratories using diverse techniques, in order to increase sequencing depth and limit assay-specific biases. Each donor's leukapheresis produced roughly between about 0.8 and 10 billion PBMCs. To estimate repertoire size and how much clonotypes are shared between individuals, the study performed deep sequencing of blood TCR repertoires from roughly five healthy adults. For each donor, three plates each were used for CD4 naive and CD4 memory, two plates were used for CD8 naive, and one plate was used for CD8 memory. The study at large found these results: Sampling was restricted to blood, and TCR repertoires in tissues likely differ from the TCR repertoires found in blood. Incomplete sequencing was indicated by rarefaction of sorted-subset datasets, despite the large sequencing depth. Because the study included only a small number of donors, the genetic and exposure-history diversity represented was limited. Based on pairwise subsampling, the degree of clonotype sharing among donors was expected to be affected by sequencing depth. Larger estimated clonotype richness was generally found for naive subsets than for memory subsets. Clonotypes shared by all four sorted-subset donors showed higher generation probabilities than non-shared clonotypes. Sharing across several donors was observed for 4.5% to 6.5% of naive CD4, 3% to 3.5% of naive CD8, 2% to 2.5% of memory CD4, and around 0.4% of memory CD8 clonotypes.

TCR CDR3 regions were amplified from genomic DNA by multiplex PCR using the deep immunoSEQ assay. Genomic DNA extracted from each cell subset was distributed evenly over all wells of several immunoSEQ 96-well plates, and each plate served as one replicate. For sorted subsets, 150 to 250 ng genomic DNA, equal to 30,000 or so T cell genomes, was loaded into each replicate PCR. Purified libraries were quantified with a Qubit 3.0 fluorometer, sized on a Bioanalyzer 2100, and re-quantified with the KAPA Library Quantification kit. Every immunoSEQ 96-well plate was sequenced on a dedicated single-read 150-cycle Illumina NextSeq 550 flow cell. The authors' analysis ran thus. Because the immunoSEQ output included only junctional sequences and no quality scores, the filtering could not be the same as the filtering used for full-length reads. To assign V/J genes and CDR3, sequences were annotated using PyIR, a Python wrapper for IgBLAST v1.9, with IMGT germline references. Reads were removed for weak V/J assignments (E-value above 1e-6), missing CDR3, stop codons, out-of-frame junctions, or ambiguous translated residues. A V3J clonotype was defined by an identical inferred V gene, J gene, and CDR3 amino acid sequence. Percentage overlap between repertoires was computed as shared unique clonotypes divided by the size of the smaller repertoire. RTK rarefaction, the Chao1 estimator, and Recon v2.1 estimates of unobserved clonotypes were used to assess repertoire richness. For all TCRbeta clonotypes obtained by the gDNA method from several donors, generation probabilities were computed with OLGA. The source is immuneACCESS, and TCRdb retained only in-frame sequences with V and J called. Part of the clones is not carried over; for the studies checked, unresolved V genes explain less than half of this, and the remainder is unexplained. From that table come the V and J calls and clone size; the DNA was used to work out D and trimming. Here the sample has some 800,000 clones; around 93% occur a single time. The leading ten clones occupy 24% of the sample.

The CDR1 and CDR2 encoded by the germline V gene are MDHEN and SYDVKM. The CDR3 numbers 19 residues from cysteine through phenylalanine. Only CDR3 DNA remains: 57 bases, in frame from the first base. V lost 4 bases and J lost 6 bases; the stretch between them is 27 bases long. CD8 naive samples consisted of CD45RO-negative cells that were positively selected for CCR7, yielding a CD45RA+CCR7+ population without TemRA cells. Donors were healthy HIV-negative adults with no recently reported acute infections or vaccinations. All donors were Caucasian adults living in Nashville, Tennessee, USA. Blood was collected by leukapheresis, and PBMCs were isolated by Ficoll-Histopaque density gradient centrifugation and then cryopreserved in liquid nitrogen vapor phase. Analytical flow cytometry was used to check the purity and quantity of every magnetically sorted T cell population. Each sorted fraction had its genomic DNA isolated and then quantified by UV absorbance on a Nanodrop 2000c.

About this clone: Its antigen remains undetermined. The input lacks base qualities; no much larger clone sits a single base away.

Sequenced sample: naive CD8+ T cells sorted from blood. The sample's cell subset or site, from its label and the paper: CD45RA+CCR7+. The TCR sequence derives from a young man in good health. The chain couples TRBV28 to TRBJ2-2; possibly the D gene is TRBD2, per 6 matching bases. The CDR3: CASSSHFLLADPRAGELFF. The DNA sequence follows: TGTGCCAGCAGTTCCCACTTCCTTTTAGCGGACCCGCGGGCCGGGGAGCTGTTTTTT. The variable domain in full, with residues beyond the CDR3 obtained from the reference TRBV28 and TRBJ2-2 genes, is DVKVTQSSRYLVKRTGEKVFLECVQDMDHENMFWYRQDPGLGLRLIYFSYDVKMKEKGDIPEGYSVSREKKERFSLILESASTNQTSMYLCASSSHFLLADPRAGELFFGEGSRLTVL.